This TCR beta chain was retrieved from a study of T cells in Graves' hyperthyroidism and ophthalmopathy (dated 2019 in TCRdb). Notes on the research overall: Peripheral blood was sampled at the time of initial diagnosis, prior to any treatment. To identify distinguishing TCR V-J signatures, a discovery cohort of 100 or so patients was used, comprising under 45 with Graves' ophthalmopathy and roughly 60 with stable Graves' hyperthyroidism. Whether ophthalmopathy could be predicted prospectively was tested in an independent validation cohort made up of approximately 19 hyperthyroidism patients plus 17 patients who later progressed to ophthalmopathy. The approximately 98 discovery patients were randomly divided into training and test sets at a 7:3 ratio. Thyroid tissue and blood T-cell repertoires from six Graves' hyperthyroidism patients were also compared in the study. After sampling, hyperthyroidism patients received methimazole starting at 30 mg daily, and ophthalmopathy patients received high-dose intravenous methylprednisolone. The paper describes TCR Vbeta CDR3 sequencing of 135 peripheral blood samples, made up of 43 ophthalmopathy patients, around 73 hyperthyroidism patients and approximately 17 progressor patients.

At least ten counts were recorded for this clonotype. The specificity of this receptor is unknown. Per-base quality was not reported, and no clone a single base away is much larger than it. The TCR beta CDR3 regions were amplified from the RNA transcripts. A first-round RT-PCR of the TCR CDR3 used the HTBI primer set with the Qiagen OneStep RT-PCR kit. Libraries were constructed in a second round of multiplex PCR, after which size selection and purification were carried out. Paired-end sequencing of the libraries was performed with 100 bp reads on an Illumina HiSeq2000. In the original analysis: SOAPnuke was used to process the raw data, throwing out any read that contained adapters or uncalled bases, had a mean Phred below 15, or lacked an exact constant-primer or identifier match. High-quality paired reads were merged with COPE v1.2.5, and unique nucleotide sequences were defined as clonotypes. MiTCR v1.1 was used to align clonotypes to the IMGT TRBV, TRBD and TRBJ reference segments. The analysis was restricted to V-J combinations with a frequency above 0.0001, which together covered 98% to 99.2% of the repertoires. A TCS score was defined as the ratio between F50 (clonal expansion) and ExV (chaos), using BLOSUM62-based TCRdist between CDR3 peptides within each V-J. Welch's t-statistics and random forest reduced 500 to 550 V-J features to some 14, which were used in a naive Bayes classifier (R e1071). The public sequencing data were trimmed at Q25 with fastp and processed into clonotypes with MiXCR by TCRdb, which kept only in-frame beta chains. Every entry covers one CDR3 protein and lists the most common genes and DNA from its rows. The V and J calls shown here were made by TCRdb, not taken from the authors' results. This sample gives 500,000 to 800,000 distinct CDR3 sequences in total; roughly 15% of them show up just once. The leading ten clones occupy around an eighth of the sample.

Ophthalmopathy patients had moderately to severely active disease, Clinical Activity Score of at least 3, NOSPECS grade of at least 4, and duration under 3 months. Any patient with an uncontrolled infection, another autoimmune disease, pregnancy or lactation was excluded. Clinical symptoms, serum thyroxine and TRAb, thyroid ultrasound, and orbital computed tomography formed the basis for the diagnoses. PBMCs were separated from 8 to 10 ml of fresh peripheral blood using Ficoll-Paque density gradient centrifugation. Trizol reagent was used to extract total RNA, and RNA quality was then checked on an Agilent 2100 Bioanalyzer. General findings and caveats noted by the study authors: Sample size was not statistically predetermined, and investigators were not blinded to group allocation. Most expanded thyroid clonotypes (frequency above 0.001) were also detected in blood, suggesting blood repertoires may reflect thyroid immune responses. Ophthalmopathy was separated from stable hyperthyroidism by a 13 V-J signature model, with roughly 88% sensitivity and about 81% specificity obtained in cross-validation and 80%/75% obtained in testing. In validation, progression to ophthalmopathy was predicted by the model with roughly 71% sensitivity and 72% to 85% specificity, a median of about 6 months before onset.

The sequence was obtained from a woman aged 50 to 60 with Graves' ophthalmopathy. The sample taken for sequencing was blood.

The CDR3 reads as follows: CASSQVRGMGEKLFF. The sequenced DNA: TGTGCCAGCAGCCAAGTCAGGGGGATGGGGGAAAAACTGTTTTTT. This receptor chain uses TRBV3-1 and TRBJ1-4; a stretch of 7 junction bases matches TRBD1. V lost 1 base and J lost 8 bases, and the count of bases not matched to a germline gene is 7. The CDR3 starts with the cysteine, ends with the phenylalanine, and has 15 residues. Only CDR3 DNA remains: 45 bases, in frame from the first base. The CDR1 and CDR2 encoded by the germline V gene (reference sequence) are LGHDT and YNNKEL.